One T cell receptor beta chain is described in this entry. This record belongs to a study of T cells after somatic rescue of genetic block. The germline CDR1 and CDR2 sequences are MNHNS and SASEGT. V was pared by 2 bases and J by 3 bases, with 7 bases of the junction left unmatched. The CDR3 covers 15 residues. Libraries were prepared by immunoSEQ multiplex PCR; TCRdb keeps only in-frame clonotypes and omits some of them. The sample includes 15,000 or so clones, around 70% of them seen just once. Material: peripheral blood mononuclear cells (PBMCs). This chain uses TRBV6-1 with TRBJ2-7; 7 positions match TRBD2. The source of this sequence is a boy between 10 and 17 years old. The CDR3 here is CASSEREGSVYEQYF. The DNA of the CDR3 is TGTGCCAGCAGTGAAAGGGAGGGTTCTGTCTACGAGCAGTACTTC.